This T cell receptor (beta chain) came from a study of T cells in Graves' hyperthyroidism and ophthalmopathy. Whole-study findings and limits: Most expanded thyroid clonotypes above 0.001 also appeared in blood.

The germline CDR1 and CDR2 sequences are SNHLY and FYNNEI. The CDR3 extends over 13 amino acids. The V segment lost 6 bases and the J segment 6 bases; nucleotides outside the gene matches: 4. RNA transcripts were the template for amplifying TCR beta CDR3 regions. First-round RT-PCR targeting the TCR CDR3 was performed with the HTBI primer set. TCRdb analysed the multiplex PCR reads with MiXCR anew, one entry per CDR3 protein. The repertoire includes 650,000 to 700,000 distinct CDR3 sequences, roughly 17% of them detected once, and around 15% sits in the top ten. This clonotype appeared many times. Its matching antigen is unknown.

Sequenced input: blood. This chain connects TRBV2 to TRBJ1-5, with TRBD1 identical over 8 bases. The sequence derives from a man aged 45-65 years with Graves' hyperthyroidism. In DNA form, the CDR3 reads TGTGCCAGCAGCCAGGGGGCGGGTCAGCCCCAGCATTTT. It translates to CASSQGAGQPQHF.